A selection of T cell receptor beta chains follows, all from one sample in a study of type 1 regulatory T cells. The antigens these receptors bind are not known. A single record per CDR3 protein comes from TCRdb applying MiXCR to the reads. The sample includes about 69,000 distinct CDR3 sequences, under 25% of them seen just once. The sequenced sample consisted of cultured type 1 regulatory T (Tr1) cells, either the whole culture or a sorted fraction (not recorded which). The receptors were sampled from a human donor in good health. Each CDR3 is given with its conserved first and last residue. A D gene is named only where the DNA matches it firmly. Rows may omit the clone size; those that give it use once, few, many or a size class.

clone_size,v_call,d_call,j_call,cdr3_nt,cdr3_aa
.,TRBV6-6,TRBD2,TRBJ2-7,TGTGCCAGCAGTTACTCTCGGCTAGCGGGAGGACTCTACGAGCAGTACTTC,CASSYSRLAGGLYEQYF
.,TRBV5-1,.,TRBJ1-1,TGCGCCAGCAGCTCCTTGAGCACTGAAGCTTTCTTT,CASSSLSTEAFF
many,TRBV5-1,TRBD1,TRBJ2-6,TGCGCCAGCAGAGGGACAGCGACTGGGGCCAACGTCCTGACTTTC,CASRGTATGANVLTF
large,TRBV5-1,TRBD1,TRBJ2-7,TGCGCCAGCAGCCCCGGGACAGGTGGGGCGTGGGAGCAGTACTTC,CASSPGTGGAWEQYF
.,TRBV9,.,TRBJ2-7,TGTGCCAGCTCTAGTCGCCTCGCTGGCGAGCAGTACTTC,CASSSRLAGEQYF
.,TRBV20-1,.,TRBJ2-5,TGCAGTGCTAGATCCCCCTGGGGTGGGTCAGAGACCCAGTACTTC,CSARSPWGGSETQYF
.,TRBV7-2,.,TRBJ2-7,TGTGCCAGCAGCTTATGGGCCACAGCCACCTACGAGCAGTACTTC,CASSLWATATYEQYF
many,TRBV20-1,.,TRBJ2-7,TGCAGTGCTGCCTCAGGCGTTGAGCAGTACTTC,CSAASGVEQYF
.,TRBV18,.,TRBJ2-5,TGTGCCAGCTCACCACGAAGTCAGGGAGGAGAGACCCAGTACTTC,CASSPRSQGGETQYF
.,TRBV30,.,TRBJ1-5,TGTGCCTGGAGTGGAGGCAATCAGCCCCAGCATTTT,CAWSGGNQPQHF
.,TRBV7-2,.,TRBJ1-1,TGTGCCAGCAGCTTAGCGCACAGTGGGAGTACTGAAGCTTTCTTT,CASSLAHSGSTEAFF
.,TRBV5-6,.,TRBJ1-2,TGTGCCAGCAGCTTGTTGGCGACGGAGGGCTACACCTTC,CASSLLATEGYTF
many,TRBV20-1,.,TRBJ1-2,TGCAGTGCGCCAGGGTTCGGCTATGGCTACACCTTC,CSAPGFGYGYTF
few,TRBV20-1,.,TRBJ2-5,TGCAGTGCCAGTGGAGGGGGGACCCAAGAGACCCAGTACTTC,CSASGGGTQETQYF
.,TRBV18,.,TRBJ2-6,TGTGCCAGCTCACCACGCGGGACCGCAGGGGGAAACGTCCTGACTTTC,CASSPRGTAGGNVLTF
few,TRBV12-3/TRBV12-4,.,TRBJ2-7,TGTGCCAGCAGTTTTTTTGACGAGCAGTACTTC,CASSFFDEQYF
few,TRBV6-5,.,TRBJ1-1,TGTGCCAGCAGTTACCGGGTAGGGAACACTGAAGCTTTCTTT,CASSYRVGNTEAFF
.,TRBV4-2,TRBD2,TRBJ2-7,TGTGCCAGCAGCCAAGTGCAGTTGGGGGACTACGAGCAGTGCTTC,CASSQVQLGDYEQCF
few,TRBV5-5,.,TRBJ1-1,TGTGCCAGCAGCTGGCAGACAGGGAACACTGAAGCTTTCTTT,CASSWQTGNTEAFF
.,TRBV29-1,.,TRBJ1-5,TGCAGCGTCGGGGAAGACACTTCAGGCAATCAGCCCCAGCATTTT,CSVGEDTSGNQPQHF
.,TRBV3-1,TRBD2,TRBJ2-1,TGTGCCAGCAGCCCCAGACTAGCGGGAGGGCCGGTCTACAATGAGCAGTTCTTC,CASSPRLAGGPVYNEQFF
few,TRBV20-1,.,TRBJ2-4,TGCAGTGCTAGAAGGGGGGACATTCAGTACTTC,CSARRGDIQYF
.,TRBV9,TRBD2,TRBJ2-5,TGTGCCAGCAGCCCCTTAGCGGGCTTCGGCGGAGAGACCCAGTACTTC,CASSPLAGFGGETQYF
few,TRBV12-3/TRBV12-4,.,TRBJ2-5,TGTGCCAGCAGTTTAGCGGGTAGTTCCCAAGAGACCCAGTACTTC,CASSLAGSSQETQYF
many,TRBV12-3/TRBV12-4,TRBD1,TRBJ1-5,TGTGCCAGCAGTTTCCAGGGGGGTAACAATCAGCCCCAGCATTTT,CASSFQGGNNQPQHF
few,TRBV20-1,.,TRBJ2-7,TGCAGTGCTAGAGATCCGAGGGAAGGGTCCCACGAGCAGTACTTC,CSARDPREGSHEQYF
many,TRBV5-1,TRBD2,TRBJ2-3,TGCGCCAGCAGCTTTAGCGGGAGCACAGATACGCAGTATTTT,CASSFSGSTDTQYF
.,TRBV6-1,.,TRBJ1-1,TGTGCCAGCAGAGCAGGGGTGAACACTGAAGCTTTCTTT,CASRAGVNTEAFF
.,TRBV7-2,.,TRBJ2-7,TGTGCCAGCAGCTTAGACTCAATCGGGGGGCGACGCTACGAGCAGTACTTC,CASSLDSIGGRRYEQYF
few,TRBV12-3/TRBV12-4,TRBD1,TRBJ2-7,TGTGCCAGCAGTCCCGGGACAGGGGACTACGAGCAGTACTTC,CASSPGTGDYEQYF
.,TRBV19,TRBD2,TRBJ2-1,TGTGCCAGTAGTATCAAGCGGGACTCCTACAATGAGCAGTTCTTC,CASSIKRDSYNEQFF
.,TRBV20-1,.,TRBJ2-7,TGCAGTGCTGGAGATATTCCTGGGGAGCAGTACTTC,CSAGDIPGEQYF
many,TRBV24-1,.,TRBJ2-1,TGTGCCACTCGTCTGCCACCGTGTTCCACCTACAATGAGCAGTTCTTC,CATRLPPCSTYNEQFF
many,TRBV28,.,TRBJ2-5,TGTGCCAGCAGGTCTACAGGGTTTTGGGTCGGCGAGACCCAGTACTTC,CASRSTGFWVGETQYF
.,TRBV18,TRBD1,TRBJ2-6,TGTGCCAGCTCACCGCTTACGGGACAGGGGGCTGGGGCCAACGTCCTGACTTTC,CASSPLTGQGAGANVLTF
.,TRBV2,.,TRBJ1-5,TGTGCCAGCAGTGAATTAACGTCAGGGCATCAGCCCCAGCATTTT,CASSELTSGHQPQHF
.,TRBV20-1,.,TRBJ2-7,TGCAGTGCTCCGGCTAGCCCCTGGTTGTACTTC,CSAPASPWLYF
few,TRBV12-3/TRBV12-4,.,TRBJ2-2,TGTGCCAGCAGCCCAGGTCTCACCGGGGAGCTGTTTTTT,CASSPGLTGELFF
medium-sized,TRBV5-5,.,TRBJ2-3,TGTGCCAGCAGCTTCTACACAGATACGCAGTATTTT,CASSFYTDTQYF
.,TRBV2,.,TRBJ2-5,TGTGCCAGCACTAACCAATTTCGGGCGGAGACCCAGTACTTC,CASTNQFRAETQYF
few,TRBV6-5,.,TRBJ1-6,TGTGCCATTAGGGGATCACCCCTCCACTTT,CAIRGSPLHF
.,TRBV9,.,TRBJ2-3,TGTGCCAACAGCGTAGGGTTCCCTAGCACAGATACGCAGTATTTT,CANSVGFPSTDTQYF
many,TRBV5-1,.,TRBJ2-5,TGCGCCAGCAGCCCCGTGCAACCGCGGGGATCTGGGACAAAAGAGACCCAGTACTTC,CASSPVQPRGSGTKETQYF
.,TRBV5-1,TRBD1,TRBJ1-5,TGCGCCAGCAGTTCAGGGGGCAGCAATCAGCCCCAGCATTTT,CASSSGGSNQPQHF
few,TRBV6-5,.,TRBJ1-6,TGTGCCAGCGGGACAAGGAATTCACCCCTCCACTTT,CASGTRNSPLHF
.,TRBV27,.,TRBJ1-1,TGTGCCAGCAGGGAGAGCCGGGGTGCAAACACTGAAGCTTTCTTT,CASRESRGANTEAFF
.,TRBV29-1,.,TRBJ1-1,TGCAGCGTTCTCGGGGGAATAGGGATCGAAGCTTTCTTT,CSVLGGIGIEAFF
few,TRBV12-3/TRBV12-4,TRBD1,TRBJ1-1,TGTGCCAGCAGTAGCACAGGGGGGGGGACTGAAGCTTTCTTT,CASSSTGGGTEAFF
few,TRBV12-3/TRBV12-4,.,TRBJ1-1,TGTGCCAGCAGTTTACAGGGAGTGGTTTTCTTT,CASSLQGVVFF
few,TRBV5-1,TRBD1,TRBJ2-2,TGCGCCAGCAGCTTGGGACAGGGAAACACCGGGGAGCTGTTTTTT,CASSLGQGNTGELFF
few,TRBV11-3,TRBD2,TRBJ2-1,TGTGCCAGCAGTAGAGGACTAGCGGGGTTGAGTGAGCAGTTCTTC,CASSRGLAGLSEQFF
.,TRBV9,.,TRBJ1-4,TGTGCCAGCAGCCCCCCGGCGGGTGGGGAAAAACTGTTTTTT,CASSPPAGGEKLFF
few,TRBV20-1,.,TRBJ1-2,TGCAGTGCTCAAAGGGGAACCTATGGCTACACCTTC,CSAQRGTYGYTF